This T cell receptor (beta chain) was obtained from a study of T-cell reconstitution after alpha-beta-depleted transplantation in children. Preparation of the TCRbeta library used unique molecular identifiers. MiXCR, applied by TCRdb to the PCR reads, yields one record per CDR3 protein. The data hold about a million distinct CDR3 sequences, with about 26% observed a single time. The CDR3 length is 14 residues. Germline CDR1 and CDR2: KGHSH and LQKENI. With V trimmed by 6 bases and J by 6 bases, 8 bases remained unmatched. This material consisted of PBMCs, mostly from graft donor cells, taken 360 days after TCRalphabeta/CD19-depleted stem cell transplant. The clonotype was recovered from a boy younger than two who had a stem cell transplant for SCID, so the T cells may come from the graft donor. This chain uses TRBV18 with TRBJ2-7; 10 positions match TRBD1. The CDR3 region has the DNA TGTGCCAGCTCGCGAGGACAGGGGGGTTTCGAGCAGTACTTC. Translation gives CASSRGQGGFEQYF. The full variable domain, with the rest looked up from reference TRBV18 and TRBJ2-7, is NAGVMQNPRHLVRRRGQEARLRCSPMKGHSHVYWYRQLPEEGLKFMVYLQKENIIDESGMPKERFSAEFPKEGPSILRIQQVVRGDSAAYFCASSRGQGGFEQYFGPGTRLTVT.